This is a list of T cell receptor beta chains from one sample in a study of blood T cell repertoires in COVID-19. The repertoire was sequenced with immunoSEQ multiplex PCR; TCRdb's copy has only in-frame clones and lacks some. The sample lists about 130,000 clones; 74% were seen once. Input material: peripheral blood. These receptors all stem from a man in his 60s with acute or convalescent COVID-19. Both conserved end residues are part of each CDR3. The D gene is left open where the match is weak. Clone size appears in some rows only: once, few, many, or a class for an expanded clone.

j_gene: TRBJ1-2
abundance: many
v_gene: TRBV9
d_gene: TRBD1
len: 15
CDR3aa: CASSVEGQGNYGYTF
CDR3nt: TGTGCCAGCAGCGTAGAGGGACAGGGAAACTATGGCTACACCTTC

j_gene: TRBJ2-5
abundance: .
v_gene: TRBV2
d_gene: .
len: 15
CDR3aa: CASTLSPRQQETQYF
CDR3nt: TGTGCCAGCACCTTAAGTCCTCGACAGCAAGAGACCCAGTACTTC

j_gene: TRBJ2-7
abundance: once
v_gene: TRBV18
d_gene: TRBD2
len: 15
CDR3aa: CASSPNSGGLYEQYF
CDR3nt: TGTGCCAGCTCACCTAATAGCGGGGGCCTTTACGAGCAGTACTTC

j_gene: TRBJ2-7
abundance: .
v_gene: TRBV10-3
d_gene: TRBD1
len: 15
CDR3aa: CAISEGGQGAYEQYF
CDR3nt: TGTGCCATCAGTGAGGGGGGACAGGGGGCCTACGAGCAGTACTTC

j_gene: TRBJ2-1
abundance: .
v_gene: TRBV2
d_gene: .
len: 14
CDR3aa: CASSIRGSYNEQFF
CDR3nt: TGTGCCAGCAGTATCCGGGGTTCCTACAATGAGCAGTTCTTC

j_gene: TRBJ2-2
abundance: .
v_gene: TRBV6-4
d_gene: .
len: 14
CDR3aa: CASQRHKGTGELFF
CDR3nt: TGTGCCAGCCAAAGACACAAAGGAACCGGGGAGCTGTTTTTT

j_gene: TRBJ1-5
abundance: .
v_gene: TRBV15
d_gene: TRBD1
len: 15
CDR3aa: CATSRGGQQDQPQHF
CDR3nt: TGTGCCACCAGCAGAGGGGGACAGCAGGATCAGCCCCAGCATTTT

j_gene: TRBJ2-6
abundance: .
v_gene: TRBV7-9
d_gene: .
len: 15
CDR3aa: CASSLAGTGANVLTF
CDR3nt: TGTGCCAGCAGCTTAGCCGGGACTGGGGCCAACGTCCTGACTTTC

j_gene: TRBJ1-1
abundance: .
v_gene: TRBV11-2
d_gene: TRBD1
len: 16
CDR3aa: CASSPGTGVVNTEAFF
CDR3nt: TGTGCCAGCAGCCCCGGGACAGGGGTGGTGAACACTGAAGCTTTCTTT

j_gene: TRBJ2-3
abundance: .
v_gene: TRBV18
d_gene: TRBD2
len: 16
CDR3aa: CASSPHGGGRTDTQYF
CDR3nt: TGTGCCAGCTCACCACACGGGGGGGGCCGCACAGATACGCAGTATTTT

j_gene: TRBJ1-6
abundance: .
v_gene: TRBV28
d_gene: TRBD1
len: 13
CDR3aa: CASHRDRESPLHF
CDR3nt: TGTGCCAGCCACCGGGACAGGGAGTCACCCCTCCACTTT

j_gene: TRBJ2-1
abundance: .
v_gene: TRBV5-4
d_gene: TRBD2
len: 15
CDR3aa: CASKKGGRTNNEQFF
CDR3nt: TGTGCCAGCAAGAAGGGAGGGCGGACTAACAATGAGCAGTTCTTC

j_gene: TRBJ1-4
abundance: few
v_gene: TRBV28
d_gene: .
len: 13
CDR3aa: CASSLLGSEKLFF
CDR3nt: TGTGCCAGCAGTTTATTAGGGAGTGAAAAACTGTTTTTT

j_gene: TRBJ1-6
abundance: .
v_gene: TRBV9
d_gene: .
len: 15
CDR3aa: CASSRRDGNNSPLHF
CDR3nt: TGTGCCAGCAGCCGGAGGGACGGCAATAATTCACCCCTCCACTTT